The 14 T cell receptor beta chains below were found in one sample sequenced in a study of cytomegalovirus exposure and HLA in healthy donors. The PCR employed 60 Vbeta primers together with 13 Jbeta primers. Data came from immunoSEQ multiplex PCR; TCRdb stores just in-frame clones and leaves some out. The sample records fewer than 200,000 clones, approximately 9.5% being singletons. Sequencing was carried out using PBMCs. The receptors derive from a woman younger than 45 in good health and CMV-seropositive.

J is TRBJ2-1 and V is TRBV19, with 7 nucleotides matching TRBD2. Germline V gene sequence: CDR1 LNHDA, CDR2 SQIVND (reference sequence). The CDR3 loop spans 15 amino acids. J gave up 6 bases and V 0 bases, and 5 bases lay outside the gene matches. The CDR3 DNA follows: TGTGCCAGTAGTATAGAAGGGAGGGCCATCAATGAGCAGTTCTTC. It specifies CASSIEGRAINEQFF. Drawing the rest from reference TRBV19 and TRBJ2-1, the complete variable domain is DGGITQSPKYLFRKEGQNVTLSCEQNLNHDAMYWYRQDPGQGLRLIYYSQIVNDFQKGDIAEGYSVSREKKESFPLTVTSAQKNPTAFYLCASSIEGRAINEQFFGPGTRLTVL.

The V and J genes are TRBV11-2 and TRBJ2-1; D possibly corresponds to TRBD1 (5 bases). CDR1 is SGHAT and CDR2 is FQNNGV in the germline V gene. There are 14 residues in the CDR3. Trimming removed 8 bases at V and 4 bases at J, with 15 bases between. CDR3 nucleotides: TGTGCCAGCCTAGGGGCTATACCGTACAATGAGCAGTTCTTC. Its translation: CASLGAIPYNEQFF.

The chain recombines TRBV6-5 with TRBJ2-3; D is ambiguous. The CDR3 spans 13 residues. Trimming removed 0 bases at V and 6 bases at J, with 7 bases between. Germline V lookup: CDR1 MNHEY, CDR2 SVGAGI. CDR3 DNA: TGTGCCAGCAGTTACTCGAGGATCGATACGCAGTATTTT. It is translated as CASSYSRIDTQYF.

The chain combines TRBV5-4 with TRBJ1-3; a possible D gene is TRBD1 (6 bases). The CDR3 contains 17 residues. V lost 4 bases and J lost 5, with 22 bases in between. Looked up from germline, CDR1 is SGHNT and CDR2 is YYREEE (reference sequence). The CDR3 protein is CASSPTPGRGGRNTIYF. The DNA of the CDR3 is TGTGCCAGCAGCCCCACACCCGGCAGGGGTGGAAGAAACACCATATATTTT.

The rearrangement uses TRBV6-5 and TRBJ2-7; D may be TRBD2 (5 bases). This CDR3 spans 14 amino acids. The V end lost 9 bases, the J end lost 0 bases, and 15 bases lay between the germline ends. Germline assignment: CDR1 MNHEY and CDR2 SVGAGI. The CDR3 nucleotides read TGTGCCAGATTAGCGTTGAAGTCCTCCTACGAGCAGTACTTC. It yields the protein CARLALKSSYEQYF.

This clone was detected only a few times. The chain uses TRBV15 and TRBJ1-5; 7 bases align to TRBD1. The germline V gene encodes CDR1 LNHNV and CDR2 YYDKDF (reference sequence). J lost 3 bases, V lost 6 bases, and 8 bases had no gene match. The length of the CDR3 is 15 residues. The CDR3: CATRKGQKNNQPQHF. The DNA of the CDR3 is TGTGCCACCAGGAAGGGACAGAAAAACAATCAGCCCCAGCATTTT.

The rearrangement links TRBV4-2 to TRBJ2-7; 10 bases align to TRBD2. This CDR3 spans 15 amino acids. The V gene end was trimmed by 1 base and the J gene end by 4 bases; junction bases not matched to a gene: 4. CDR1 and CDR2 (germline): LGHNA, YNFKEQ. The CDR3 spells CASSQVQLAGYEQYF. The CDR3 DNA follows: TGTGCCAGCAGCCAAGTGCAACTAGCGGGATACGAGCAGTACTTC.

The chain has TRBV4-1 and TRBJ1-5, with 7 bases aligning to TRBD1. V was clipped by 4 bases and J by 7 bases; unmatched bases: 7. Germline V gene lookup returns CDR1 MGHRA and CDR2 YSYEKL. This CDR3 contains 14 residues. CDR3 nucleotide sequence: TGCGCCAGCAGCCCGACAGGGTCAGGGCAGCCCCAGCATTTT. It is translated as CASSPTGSGQPQHF.

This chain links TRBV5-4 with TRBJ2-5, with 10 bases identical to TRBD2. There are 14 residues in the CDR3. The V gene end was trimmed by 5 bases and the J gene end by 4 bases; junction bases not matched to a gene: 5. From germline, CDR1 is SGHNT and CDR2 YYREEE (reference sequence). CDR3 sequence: CASRLAGRGETQYF. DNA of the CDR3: TGTGCCAGCAGACTAGCGGGACGAGGAGAGACCCAGTACTTC.

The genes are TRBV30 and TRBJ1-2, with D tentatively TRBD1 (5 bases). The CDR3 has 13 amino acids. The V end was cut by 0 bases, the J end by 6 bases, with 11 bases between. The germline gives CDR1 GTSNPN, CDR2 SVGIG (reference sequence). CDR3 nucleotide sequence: TGTGCCTGGAGTGTACAGACAGTGGATGGCTACACCTTC. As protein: CAWSVQTVDGYTF.

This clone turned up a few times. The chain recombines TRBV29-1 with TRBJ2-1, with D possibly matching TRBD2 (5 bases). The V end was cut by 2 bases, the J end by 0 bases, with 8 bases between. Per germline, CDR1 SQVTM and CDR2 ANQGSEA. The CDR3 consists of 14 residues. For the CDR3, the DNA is TGCAGCGTTGAATTGGGGAGCTCCTACAATGAGCAGTTCTTC. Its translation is CSVELGSSYNEQFF.

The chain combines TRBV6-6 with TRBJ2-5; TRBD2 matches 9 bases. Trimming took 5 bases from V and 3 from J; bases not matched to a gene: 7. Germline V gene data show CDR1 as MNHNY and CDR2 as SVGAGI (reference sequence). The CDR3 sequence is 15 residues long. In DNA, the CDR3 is TGTGCCAGCAGTCCGGGACTAGCAAGGGAAGAGACCCAGTACTTC. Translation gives CASSPGLAREETQYF.

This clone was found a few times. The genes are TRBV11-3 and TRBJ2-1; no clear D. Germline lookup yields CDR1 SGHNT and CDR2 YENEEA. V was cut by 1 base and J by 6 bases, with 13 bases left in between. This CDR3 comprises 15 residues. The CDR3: CASSLALAGGNEQFF. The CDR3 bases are TGTGCCAGCAGCTTAGCACTTGCCGGCGGCAATGAGCAGTTCTTC.

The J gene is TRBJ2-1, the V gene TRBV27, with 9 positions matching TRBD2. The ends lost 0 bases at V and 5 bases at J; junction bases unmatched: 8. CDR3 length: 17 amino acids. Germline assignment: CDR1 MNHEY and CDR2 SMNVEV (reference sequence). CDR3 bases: TGTGCCAGCAGTTTATCGCCGCTAGCGGGGCTACACAATGAGCAGTTCTTC. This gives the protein CASSLSPLAGLHNEQFF.